The 21 T cell receptor beta chains reported below all come from one sample, sequenced in a study of cytomegalovirus exposure and HLA in healthy donors. Profiling relied on immunoSEQ multiplex PCR, and the TCRdb table lists in-frame clones only, not all of them. The data show approximately 160,000 clones, with just under 85% seen just once and around 2.4% held by the top ten. Source material: PBMCs. Receptor source: a man younger than 40 in good health and CMV-seropositive.

This clone appeared a few times. The V gene is TRBV10-2, the J gene TRBJ1-2; unclear D gene. The CDR3 runs 12 residues. Germline lookup yields CDR1 WSHSY and CDR2 SAAADI. With 2 bases removed from V and 8 bases from J, the gap between germline ends came to 9 bases. CDR3 in amino acids: CASSESRGGYTF. The CDR3 region has the DNA TGCGCCAGCAGTGAGAGTAGAGGGGGCTACACCTTC.

V is TRBV10-1 and J is TRBJ2-3; 11 positions agree with TRBD1. The trim removed 5 bases at V and 4 bases at J, leaving 8 bases unmatched. CDR3 size: 16 residues. In germline, CDR1 is WNHNN, CDR2 SYGVQD (reference sequence). CDR3 DNA sequence: TGCGCCAGCAGTCCACAGGCGGGACAGGGGGCAGATACGCAGTATTTT. This translates into CASSPQAGQGADTQYF.

The sample holds a few counts of this clone. The chain is built from TRBV18 and TRBJ1-2; 7 bases match TRBD1. J lost 0 bases, V lost 1 base, and 11 bases had no gene match. Germline V gives CDR1 KGHSH, CDR2 LQKENI. The CDR3 loop spans 18 amino acids. The CDR3 DNA is TGTGCCAGCTCACCACAAAAAACAGGGGCCGATACTAACTATGGCTACACCTTC. Protein product: CASSPQKTGADTNYGYTF. Based on the CDR3 plus reference TRBV18 and TRBJ1-2, the full variable domain is NAGVMQNPRHLVRRRGQEARLRCSPMKGHSHVYWYRQLPEEGLKFMVYLQKENIIDESGMPKERFSAEFPKEGPSILRIQQVVRGDSAAYFCASSPQKTGADTNYGYTFGSGTRLTVV.

The chain carries TRBV6-6 and TRBJ1-2; D is unresolved. Looked up from germline, CDR1 is MNHNY and CDR2 is SVGAGI (reference sequence). This CDR3 comprises 13 residues. The V and J ends lost 7 bases and 4 bases respectively, with 13 bases between them. The CDR3 reads CASNSGPVYGYTF. CDR3 sequence (DNA): TGTGCCAGCAACAGCGGTCCGGTCTATGGCTACACCTTC.

Only a few counts were recorded for this clone. This rearrangement joins TRBV7-6 to TRBJ2-1; D call uncertain. CDR3 length: 13 amino acids. The V gene lost 6 bases and the J gene lost 4 bases, with 10 bases spanning the gap. In germline, CDR1 is SGHVS, CDR2 FNYEAQ. The CDR3 bases are TGTGCCAGCAGTTTGACTTCATACAATGAGCAGTTCTTC. The encoded protein is CASSLTSYNEQFF.

The V call is TRBV7-3, the J call TRBJ1-1; the match to TRBD1 covers 7 bases. Looked up from germline, CDR1 is SGHTA and CDR2 is FQGTGA. V was clipped by 5 bases and J by 1 base; unmatched bases: 4. This CDR3 has 14 residues. The chain's CDR3 is CASSPGQANTEAFF. The CDR3 region has the DNA TGTGCCAGCAGCCCAGGACAGGCGAACACTGAAGCTTTCTTT.

The chain couples TRBV27 to TRBJ2-3; weak D call: TRBD2 (5 bases). The CDR3 spans 17 residues. Germline lookup yields CDR1 MNHEY and CDR2 SMNVEV (reference sequence). V lost 5 bases and J 0 bases, leaving 18 bases between the germline ends. The CDR3 DNA reads as TGTGCCAGCAGTATCTCCCGCGGACTGTCTAGCACAGATACGCAGTATTTT. The encoded protein is CASSISRGLSSTDTQYF.

V usage is TRBV19 and J usage is TRBJ2-1; weak D call: TRBD2 (6 bases). The CDR3 is made up of 16 amino acids. Deletions cut 5 bases from V and 6 bases from J, with 20 bases between. Germline V CDR1 and CDR2: LNHDA, SQIVND (reference sequence). CDR3 coding DNA: TGTGCCAGTAGTTATGCGGGATCCGGACATTTCAATGAGCAGTTCTTC. This sequence encodes CASSYAGSGHFNEQFF.

This clone was counted a single time. At one end the junction does not follow the germline gene, possibly because of a read error. The gene calls are TRBV7-7 and TRBJ2-1; the D is unclear. CDR3 length: 12 residues. The V gene's germline CDR1 is SSHAT and CDR2 FNYEAQ (reference sequence). The CDR3 region has the DNA TGTGCTAGCAGCCCTACTTCGGGTGAGCAGTTCTTC. Translation gives CASSPTSGEQFF. Looking up the rest from reference TRBV7-7 and TRBJ2-1 gives the full variable domain: GAGVSQSPRYKVTKRGQDVTLRCDPISSHATLYWYQQALGQGPEFLTYFNYEAQPDKSGLPSDRFSAERPEGSISTLTIQRTEQRDSAMYRCASSPTSGEQFFGPGTRLTVL.

This clone has just one count. V and J are TRBV7-9 and TRBJ2-1; 10 bases agree with TRBD2. Trimming removed 4 bases from V and 8 bases from J; junction bases left unmatched: 11. CDR1 and CDR2 from the germline V gene are SEHNR and FQNEAQ (reference sequence). The CDR3 sequence is 16 residues long. CDR3 sequence reads: CASSSNPGLAFHEQFF. CDR3 nucleotide sequence: TGTGCCAGCAGCTCGAACCCGGGACTAGCGTTCCATGAGCAGTTCTTC. The full variable domain, completed using reference TRBV7-9 and TRBJ2-1, is DTGVSQNPRHKITKRGQNVTFRCDPISEHNRLYWYRQTLGQGPEFLTYFQNEAQLEKSRLLSDRFSAERPKGSFSTLEIQRTEQGDSAMYLCASSSNPGLAFHEQFFGPGTRLTVL.

The V and J genes are TRBV4-3 and TRBJ2-7, with 7 bases aligning to TRBD2. The junction had 7 bases not matched to a gene; V was cut back by 0 bases and J by 5 bases. The germline V gene has CDR1 LGHNA and CDR2 YSLEER. This CDR3 has 15 amino acids. This chain's CDR3 is CASSQEQTSYHEQYF. CDR3 coding DNA: TGCGCCAGCAGCCAAGAGCAGACTAGCTACCACGAGCAGTACTTC.

This clone appeared a single time. The V and J genes are TRBV2 and TRBJ1-5, with 9 bases lining up with TRBD1. This CDR3 contains 14 residues. V was pared by 6 bases and J by 7 bases, with 7 bases of the junction left unmatched. In germline, CDR1 is SNHLY, CDR2 FYNNEI. The CDR3 sequence: CASRADRGVQPQHF. The CDR3 region has the DNA TGTGCCAGCAGGGCGGACAGGGGAGTACAGCCCCAGCATTTT. Together with reference TRBV2 and TRBJ1-5, the CDR3 gives the full variable domain: EPEVTQTPSHQVTQMGQEVILRCVPISNHLYFYWYRQILGQKVEFLVSFYNNEISEKSEIFDDQFSVERPDGSNFTLKIRSTKLEDSAMYFCASRADRGVQPQHFGDGTRLSIL.

For this clone: The sample has other DNA sequences that encode this CDR3 too. The V gene is TRBV18, the J gene TRBJ2-7, with D possibly matching TRBD1 (5 bases). V gave up 6 bases and J gave up 0 bases, with 6 bases separating them. In germline, CDR1 is KGHSH, CDR2 LQKENI. The CDR3 consists of 12 residues. The CDR3 sequence is CASSDSSYEQYF. CDR3 nucleotide sequence: TGTGCCAGCTCCGACAGCTCCTACGAGCAGTACTTC.

The chain recombines TRBV4-3 with TRBJ2-3, with D tentatively TRBD1 (6 bases). The CDR3 is 15 amino acids. Looked up from germline, CDR1 is LGHNA and CDR2 is YSLEER. Trimming left V 2 bases short and J 6 bases short, with 15 bases between. The CDR3 bases are TGCGCCAGCAGCCAAAACAGGGAGATGGGTGATACGCAGTATTTT. This encodes CASSQNREMGDTQYF.

The genes are TRBV4-3 and TRBJ1-2; 7 nucleotides align to TRBD1. Germline V gene sequence: CDR1 LGHNA, CDR2 YSLEER. This CDR3 spans 15 amino acids. V lost 0 bases and J lost 6; bases outside the gene matches: 7. The CDR3, as DNA: TGCGCCAGCAGCCAAGATATAGGAGACAGGGATGGCTACACCTTC. Translated: CASSQDIGDRDGYTF.

The chain uses TRBV7-2 and TRBJ2-1; TRBD2 matches 8 bases. CDR1 is SGHTA, CDR2 FQGNSA, per germline. The CDR3 is made up of 16 amino acids. The V and J ends lost 3 bases and 2 bases, in that order; junction bases with no gene match: 6. The CDR3 coding sequence is TGTGCCAGCAGCTTTTTCCGCGGGGGGACCTACAATGAGCAGTTCTTC. It is translated as CASSFFRGGTYNEQFF.

The CDR3 here is CASSLAGMLEETQYF. The CDR3, as DNA: TGCGCCAGCAGCTTGGCAGGGATGTTGGAGGAGACCCAGTACTTC. The rearrangement joins TRBV5-1 to TRBJ2-5; a possible D gene is TRBD1 (5 bases). CDR1 and CDR2 from the germline V gene are SGHRS and YFSETQ. CDR3 length: 15 amino acids. V was cut by 0 bases and J by 5 bases, with 14 bases left in between. Based on the CDR3 plus reference TRBV5-1 and TRBJ2-5, the full variable domain is KAGVTQTPRYLIKTRGQQVTLSCSPISGHRSVSWYQQTPGQGLQFLFEYFSETQRNKGNFPGRFSGRQFSNSRSEMNVSTLELGDSALYLCASSLAGMLEETQYFGPGTRLLVL.

The chain employs TRBV5-8 and TRBJ2-1, with TRBD1 identical over 7 bases. CDR3 length equals 14 residues. V lost 0 bases to trimming and J lost 7 bases; unmatched junction nucleotides: 4. Germline-derived CDR1 and CDR2 are SGHTS and YDEGEE. CDR3: CASSLAGRGNEQFF. Here the CDR3 DNA reads TGTGCCAGCAGCTTGGCGGGCAGGGGGAATGAGCAGTTCTTC.

V is TRBV5-1 and J is TRBJ2-2; TRBD1 matches at 8 bases. With 4 bases clipped from V and 4 bases from J, the junction kept 15 bases outside the gene matches. This CDR3 has 18 amino acids. Germline V CDR1 and CDR2: SGHRS, YFSETQ. The CDR3 reads CASSRNPRDRTTTGELFF. The CDR3 DNA follows: TGCGCCAGCAGCCGGAACCCGCGGGACAGGACAACCACCGGGGAGCTGTTTTTT.

The chain links TRBV28 to TRBJ2-7; the match to TRBD1 covers 8 bases. Germline lookup yields CDR1 MDHEN and CDR2 SYDVKM. The CDR3 totals 14 residues. V shed 6 bases, J shed 0 bases, and the junction held 4 bases outside the gene matches. The CDR3: CASSSGGGSYEQYF. Written as DNA, the CDR3 is TGTGCCAGCAGCTCAGGGGGCGGCTCCTACGAGCAGTACTTC.

This clone was detected only once. The V gene is TRBV4-3, the J gene TRBJ2-2; TRBD2 matches 9 bases. The CDR3 has 16 residues. The junction had 8 bases not matched to a gene; V was cut back by 4 bases and J by 5 bases. Germline CDR1 reads LGHNA; CDR2 reads YSLEER. The CDR3 region has the DNA TGCGCCAGCAGCCCGGGGGTAGCGGGGGATACCGGGGAGCTGTTTTTT. Residues: CASSPGVAGDTGELFF.